The present entry profiles one T cell receptor (beta chain) with its context. Its target is unknown. This specimen comes from a study of cytomegalovirus exposure and HLA in healthy donors. Findings and caveats of the study: There were some public TCRs occurring in many donors, but most TCR sequences were rare. Within the 120 or so validation repertoires, first-cohort TCR clusters tended to co-occur, according to a later analysis.

Profiling relied on immunoSEQ multiplex PCR, and the TCRdb table lists in-frame clones only, not all of them. The table records about 120,000 clones, 75% to 90% of them present only once. V lost 3 bases to trimming and J lost 1 base, with 7 bases between them. This CDR3 has 13 amino acids. Germline values: CDR1 SGHRS, CDR2 YFSETQ. The receptor comes from a woman under 30 in good health and CMV-seronegative. The sequencing input was PBMCs. The gene calls are TRBV5-1 and TRBJ1-1; D perhaps matches TRBD1 (6 bases). The CDR3 reads CASSWGQNTEAFF. In DNA, the CDR3 is TGCGCCAGCAGCTGGGGACAGAACACTGAAGCTTTCTTT. Full variable domain (rest looked up from reference TRBV5-1 and TRBJ1-1): KAGVTQTPRYLIKTRGQQVTLSCSPISGHRSVSWYQQTPGQGLQFLFEYFSETQRNKGNFPGRFSGRQFSNSRSEMNVSTLELGDSALYLCASSWGQNTEAFFGQGTRLTVV.